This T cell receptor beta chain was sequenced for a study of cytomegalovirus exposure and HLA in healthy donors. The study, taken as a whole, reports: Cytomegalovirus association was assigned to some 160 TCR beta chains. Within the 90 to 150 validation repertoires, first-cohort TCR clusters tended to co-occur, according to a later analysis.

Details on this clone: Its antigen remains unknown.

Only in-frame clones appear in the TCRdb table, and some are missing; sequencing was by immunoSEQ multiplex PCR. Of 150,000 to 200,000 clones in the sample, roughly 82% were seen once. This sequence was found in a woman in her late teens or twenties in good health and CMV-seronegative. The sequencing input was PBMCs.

The CDR3 sequence: CASSLSSRRGYEQYF. DNA for the CDR3: TGTGCCAGCAGCTTGAGCTCGCGAAGGGGCTACGAGCAGTACTTC. This chain connects TRBV11-2 to TRBJ2-7; weak D call: TRBD1 (5 bases). Germline CDR1 reads SGHAT; CDR2 reads FQNNGV. This CDR3 spans 15 amino acids. V lost 3 bases to trimming and J lost 3 bases, with 15 bases between them. The variable domain in full, completed from reference TRBV11-2 and TRBJ2-7, reads EAGVAQSPRYKIIEKRQSVAFWCNPISGHATLYWYQQILGQGPKLLIQFQNNGVVDDSQLPKDRFSAERLKGVDSTLKIQPAKLEDSAVYLCASSLSSRRGYEQYFGPGTRLTVT.